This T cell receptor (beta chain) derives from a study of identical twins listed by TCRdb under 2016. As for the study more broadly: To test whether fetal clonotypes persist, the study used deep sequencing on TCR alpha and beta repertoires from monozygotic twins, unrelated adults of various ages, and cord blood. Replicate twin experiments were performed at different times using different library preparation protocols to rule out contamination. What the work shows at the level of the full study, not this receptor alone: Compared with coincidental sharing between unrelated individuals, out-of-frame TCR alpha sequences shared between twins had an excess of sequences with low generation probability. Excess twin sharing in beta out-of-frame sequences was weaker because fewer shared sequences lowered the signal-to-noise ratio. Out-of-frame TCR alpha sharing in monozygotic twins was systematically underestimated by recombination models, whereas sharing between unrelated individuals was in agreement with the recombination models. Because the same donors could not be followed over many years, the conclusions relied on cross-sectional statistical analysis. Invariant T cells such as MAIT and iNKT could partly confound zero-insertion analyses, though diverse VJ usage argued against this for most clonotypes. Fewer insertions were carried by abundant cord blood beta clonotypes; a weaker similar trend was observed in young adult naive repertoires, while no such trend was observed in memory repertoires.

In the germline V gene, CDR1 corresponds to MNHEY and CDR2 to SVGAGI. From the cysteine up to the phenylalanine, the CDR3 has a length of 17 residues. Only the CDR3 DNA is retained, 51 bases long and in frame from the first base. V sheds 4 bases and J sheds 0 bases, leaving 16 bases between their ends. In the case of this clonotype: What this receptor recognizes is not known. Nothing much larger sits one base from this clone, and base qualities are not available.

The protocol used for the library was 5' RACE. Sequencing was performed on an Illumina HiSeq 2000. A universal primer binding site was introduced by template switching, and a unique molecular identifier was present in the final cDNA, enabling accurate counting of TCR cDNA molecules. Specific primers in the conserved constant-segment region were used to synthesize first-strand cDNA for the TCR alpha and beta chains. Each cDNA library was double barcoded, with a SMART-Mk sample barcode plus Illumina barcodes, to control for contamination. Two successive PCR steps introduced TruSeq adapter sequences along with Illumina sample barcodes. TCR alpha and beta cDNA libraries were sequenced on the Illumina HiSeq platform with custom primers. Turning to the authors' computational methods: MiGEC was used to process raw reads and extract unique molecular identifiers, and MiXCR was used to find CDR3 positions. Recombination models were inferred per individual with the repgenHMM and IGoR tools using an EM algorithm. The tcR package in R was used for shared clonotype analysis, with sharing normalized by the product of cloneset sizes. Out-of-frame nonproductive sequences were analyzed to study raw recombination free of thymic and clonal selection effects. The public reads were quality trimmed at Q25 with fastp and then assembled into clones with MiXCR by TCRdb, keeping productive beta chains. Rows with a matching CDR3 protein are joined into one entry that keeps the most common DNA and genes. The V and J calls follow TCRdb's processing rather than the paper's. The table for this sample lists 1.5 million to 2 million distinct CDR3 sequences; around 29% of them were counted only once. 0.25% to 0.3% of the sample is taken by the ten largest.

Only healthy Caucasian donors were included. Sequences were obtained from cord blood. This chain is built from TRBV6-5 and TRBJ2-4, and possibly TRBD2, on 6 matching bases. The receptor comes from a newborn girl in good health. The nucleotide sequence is TGTGCCAGCAGTTCGGGACTTTACAGTAAAGCCAAAAACATTCAGTACTTC. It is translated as CASSSGLYSKAKNIQYF.